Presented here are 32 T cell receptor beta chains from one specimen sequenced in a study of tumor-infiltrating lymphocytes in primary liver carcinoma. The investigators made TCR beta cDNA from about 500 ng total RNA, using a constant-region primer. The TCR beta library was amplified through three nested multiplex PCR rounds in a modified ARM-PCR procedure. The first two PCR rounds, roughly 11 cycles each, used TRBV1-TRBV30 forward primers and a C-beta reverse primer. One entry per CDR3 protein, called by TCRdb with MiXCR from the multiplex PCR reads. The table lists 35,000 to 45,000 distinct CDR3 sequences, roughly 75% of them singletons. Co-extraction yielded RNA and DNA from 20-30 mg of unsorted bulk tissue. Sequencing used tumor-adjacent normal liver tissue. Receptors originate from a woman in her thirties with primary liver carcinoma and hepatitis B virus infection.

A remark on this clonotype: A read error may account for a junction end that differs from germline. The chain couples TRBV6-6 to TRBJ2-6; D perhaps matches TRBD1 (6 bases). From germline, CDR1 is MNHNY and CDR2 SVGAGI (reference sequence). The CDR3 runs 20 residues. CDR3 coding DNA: TGTGCCAGCAGTTACTACCTGCCCAGGGGTGGCCTTTCTGGGGTCAACGTCCTGACATTC. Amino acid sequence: CASSYYLPRGGLSGVNVLTF.

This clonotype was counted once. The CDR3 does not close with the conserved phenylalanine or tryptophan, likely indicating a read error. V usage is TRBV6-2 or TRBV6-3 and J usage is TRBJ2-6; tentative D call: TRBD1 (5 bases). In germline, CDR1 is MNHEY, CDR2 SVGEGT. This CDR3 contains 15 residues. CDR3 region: CASSRYNSGAKVLTI. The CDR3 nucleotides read TGTGCGAGCAGTCGGTACAACTCTGGGGCCAAGGTCCTGACTATC.

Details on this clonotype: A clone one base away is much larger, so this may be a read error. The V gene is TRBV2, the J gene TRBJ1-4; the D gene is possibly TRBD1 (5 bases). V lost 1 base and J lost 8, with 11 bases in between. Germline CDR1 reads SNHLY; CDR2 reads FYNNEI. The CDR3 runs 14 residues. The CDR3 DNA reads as TGTGCCAGCAGTGAAGGGGGCCCTTGCGAAAAACTGTTTTTT. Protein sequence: CASSEGGPCEKLFF.

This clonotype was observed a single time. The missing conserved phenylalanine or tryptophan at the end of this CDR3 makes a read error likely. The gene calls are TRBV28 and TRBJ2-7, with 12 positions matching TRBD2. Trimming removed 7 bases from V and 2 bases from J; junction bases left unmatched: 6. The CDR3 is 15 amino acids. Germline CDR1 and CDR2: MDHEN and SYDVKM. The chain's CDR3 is CASTLTSGGAYEQYI. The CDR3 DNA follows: TGTGCCAGCACTTTGACTAGCGGGGGAGCCTACGAGCAGTACATC.

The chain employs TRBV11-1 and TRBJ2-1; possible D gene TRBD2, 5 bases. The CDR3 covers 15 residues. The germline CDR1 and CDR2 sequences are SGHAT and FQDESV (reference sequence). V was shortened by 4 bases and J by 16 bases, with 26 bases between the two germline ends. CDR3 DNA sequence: TGTGCCAGCAGCTGGAGATGGCATCTACTGGGAGTGCAATTCTTC. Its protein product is CASSWRWHLLGVQFF.

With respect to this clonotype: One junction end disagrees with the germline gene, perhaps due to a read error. The CDR3 here is CCVAGTAYQQYF. CDR3 DNA sequence: TGCTGCGTTGCCGGGACCGCCTACCAGCAGTACTTC. The rearrangement uses TRBV29-1 and TRBJ2-7; TRBD1 or TRBD2 may be the D gene (5 bases each). CDR3 length: 12 residues. CDR1 SQVTM and CDR2 ANQGSEA come from the germline V gene.

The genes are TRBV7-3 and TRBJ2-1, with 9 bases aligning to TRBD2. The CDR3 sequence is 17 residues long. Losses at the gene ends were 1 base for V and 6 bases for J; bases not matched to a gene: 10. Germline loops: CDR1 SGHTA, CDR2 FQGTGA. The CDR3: CASSLRPGAGGSNEQFF. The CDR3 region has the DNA TGTGCCAGCAGCTTAAGACCGGGGGCGGGAGGGTCCAATGAGCAGTTCTTC.

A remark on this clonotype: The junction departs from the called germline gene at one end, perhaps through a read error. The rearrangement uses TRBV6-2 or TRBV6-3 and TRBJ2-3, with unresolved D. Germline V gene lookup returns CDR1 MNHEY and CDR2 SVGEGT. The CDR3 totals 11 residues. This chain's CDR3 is CASTLKGTRYF. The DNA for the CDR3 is TGTGCCAGTACCCTAAAGGGCACGCGGTATTTT.

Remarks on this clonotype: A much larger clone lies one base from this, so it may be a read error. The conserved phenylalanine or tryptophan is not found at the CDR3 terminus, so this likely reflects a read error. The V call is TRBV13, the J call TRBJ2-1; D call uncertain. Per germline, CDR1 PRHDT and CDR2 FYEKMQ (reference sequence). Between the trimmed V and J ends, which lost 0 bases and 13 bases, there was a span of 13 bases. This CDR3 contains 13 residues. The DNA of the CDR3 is TGTGCCAGCAGCTTAGGTCCCCTTGCCCTTCAGTTCCTC. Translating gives CASSLGPLALQFL.

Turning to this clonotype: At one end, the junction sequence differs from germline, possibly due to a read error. The CDR3 here is CDSSQTGGTDTQYF. The CDR3 DNA is TGTGACAGCAGTCAGACAGGTGGCACAGATACGCAGTATTTT. This rearrangement joins TRBV12-3 or TRBV12-4 to TRBJ2-3; possibly TRBD1 for D (6 bases). The CDR3 is 14 amino acids.

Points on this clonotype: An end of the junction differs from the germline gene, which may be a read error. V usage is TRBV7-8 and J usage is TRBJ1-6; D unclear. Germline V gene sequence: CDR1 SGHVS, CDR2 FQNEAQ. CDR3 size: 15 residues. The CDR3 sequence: CASSLGPTNFEALHF. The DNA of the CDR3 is TGTGCGAGCAGCTTAGGACCGACCAATTTTGAGGCCCTCCACTTT.

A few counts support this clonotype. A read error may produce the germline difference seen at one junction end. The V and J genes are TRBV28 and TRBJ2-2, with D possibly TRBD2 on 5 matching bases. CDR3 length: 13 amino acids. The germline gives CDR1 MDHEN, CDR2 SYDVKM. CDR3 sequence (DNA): TGTGCCAGCAGTTTATCCGGCACCGGGGAGCCGTTTTTT. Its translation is CASSLSGTGEPFF.

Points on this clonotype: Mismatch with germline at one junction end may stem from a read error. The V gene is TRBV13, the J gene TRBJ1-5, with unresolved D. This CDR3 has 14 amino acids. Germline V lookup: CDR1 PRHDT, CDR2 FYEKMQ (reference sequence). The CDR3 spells CTSSLGGGSQSQHF. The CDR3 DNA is TGTACCAGCAGCTTAGGTGGAGGCAGTCAGTCCCAGCATTTT.

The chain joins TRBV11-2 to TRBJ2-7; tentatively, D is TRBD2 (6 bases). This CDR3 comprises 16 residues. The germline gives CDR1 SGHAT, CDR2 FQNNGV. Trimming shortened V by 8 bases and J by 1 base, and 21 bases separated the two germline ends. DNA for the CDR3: TGTGCCAGCCGCTCTCGGACTAACGGAAGGTCCTACGAGCAGTACTTC. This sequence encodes CASRSRTNGRSYEQYF.

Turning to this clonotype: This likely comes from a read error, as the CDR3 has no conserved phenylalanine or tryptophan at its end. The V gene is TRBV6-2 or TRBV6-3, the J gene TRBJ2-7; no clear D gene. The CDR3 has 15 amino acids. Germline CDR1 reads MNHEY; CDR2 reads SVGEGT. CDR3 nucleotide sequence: TGTGCCAGCAGCCGTTTTAAGAGCAGCTCCTACAAGCAGTACTAC. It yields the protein CASSRFKSSSYKQYY.

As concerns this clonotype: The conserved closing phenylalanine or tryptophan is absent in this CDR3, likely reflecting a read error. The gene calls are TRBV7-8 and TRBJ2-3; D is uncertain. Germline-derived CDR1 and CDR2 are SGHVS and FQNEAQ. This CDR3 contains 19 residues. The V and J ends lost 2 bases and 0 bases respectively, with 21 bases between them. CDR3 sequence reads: CASSLFADGLSPSTDTQYL. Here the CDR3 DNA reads TGTGCCAGCAGCTTATTCGCGGATGGTCTGAGCCCTAGCACAGATACGCAGTATTTA.

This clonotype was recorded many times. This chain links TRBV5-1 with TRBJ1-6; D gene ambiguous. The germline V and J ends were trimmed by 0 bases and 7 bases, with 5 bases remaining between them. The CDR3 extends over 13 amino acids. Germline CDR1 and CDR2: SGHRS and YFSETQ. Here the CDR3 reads CASSLGTNSPLHF. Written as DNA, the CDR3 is TGCGCCAGCAGCTTGGGGACCAATTCACCCCTCCACTTT. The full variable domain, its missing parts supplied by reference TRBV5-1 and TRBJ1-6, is KAGVTQTPRYLIKTRGQQVTLSCSPISGHRSVSWYQQTPGQGLQFLFEYFSETQRNKGNFPGRFSGRQFSNSRSEMNVSTLELGDSALYLCASSLGTNSPLHFGNGTRLTVT.

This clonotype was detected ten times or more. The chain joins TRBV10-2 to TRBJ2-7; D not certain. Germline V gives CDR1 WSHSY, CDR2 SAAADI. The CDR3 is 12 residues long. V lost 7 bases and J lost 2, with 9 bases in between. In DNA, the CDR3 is TGCGCCAGCAACCCAGGCACCTACGAGCAGTACTTC. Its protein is CASNPGTYEQYF.

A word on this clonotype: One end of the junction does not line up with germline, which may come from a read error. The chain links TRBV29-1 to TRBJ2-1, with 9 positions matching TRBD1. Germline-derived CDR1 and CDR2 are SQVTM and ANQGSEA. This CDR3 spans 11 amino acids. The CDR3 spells CSDGTGFEKFF. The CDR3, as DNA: TGCAGCGATGGGACAGGGTTTGAGAAGTTCTTC.

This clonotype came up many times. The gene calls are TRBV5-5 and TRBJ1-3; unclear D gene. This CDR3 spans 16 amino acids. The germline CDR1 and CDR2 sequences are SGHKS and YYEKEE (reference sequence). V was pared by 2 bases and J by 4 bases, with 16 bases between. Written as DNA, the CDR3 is TGTGCCAGCAGCTTATTGGGGATCGGCGAGGGAAACACCATATATTTT. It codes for CASSLLGIGEGNTIYF.

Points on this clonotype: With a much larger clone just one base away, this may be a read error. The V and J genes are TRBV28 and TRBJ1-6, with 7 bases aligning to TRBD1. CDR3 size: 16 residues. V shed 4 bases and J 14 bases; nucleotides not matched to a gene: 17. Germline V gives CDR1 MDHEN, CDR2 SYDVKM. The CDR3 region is CASSWGPGTVKYSLHF. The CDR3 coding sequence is TGTGCCAGCAGTTGGGGCCCCGGGACAGTAAAATACTCCCTCCACTTT.

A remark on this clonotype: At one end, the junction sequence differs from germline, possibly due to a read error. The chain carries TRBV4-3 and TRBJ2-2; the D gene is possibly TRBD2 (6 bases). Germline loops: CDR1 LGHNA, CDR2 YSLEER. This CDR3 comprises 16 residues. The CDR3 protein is CASSQGAGILTVELFF. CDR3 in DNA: TGCGCCAGCAGCCAAGGGGCGGGGATCCTCACCGTGGAGCTATTTTTT.

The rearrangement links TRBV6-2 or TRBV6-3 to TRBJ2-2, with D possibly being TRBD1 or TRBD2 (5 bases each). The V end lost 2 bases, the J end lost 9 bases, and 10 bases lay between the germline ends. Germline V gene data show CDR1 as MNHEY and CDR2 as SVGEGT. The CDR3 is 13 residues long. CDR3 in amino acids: CASSYGGTRELFF. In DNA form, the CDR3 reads TGTGCCAGCAGTTACGGGGGAACCAGGGAGCTGTTTTTT.

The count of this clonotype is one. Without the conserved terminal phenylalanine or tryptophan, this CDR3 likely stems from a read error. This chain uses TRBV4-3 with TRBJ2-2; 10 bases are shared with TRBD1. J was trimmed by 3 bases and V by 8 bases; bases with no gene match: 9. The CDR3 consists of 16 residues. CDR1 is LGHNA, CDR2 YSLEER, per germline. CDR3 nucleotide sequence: TGCGCCAGCGGCCCATCCGGGACAGGGGACACCGGGGAGCTGTTTTTA. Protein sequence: CASGPSGTGDTGELFL.

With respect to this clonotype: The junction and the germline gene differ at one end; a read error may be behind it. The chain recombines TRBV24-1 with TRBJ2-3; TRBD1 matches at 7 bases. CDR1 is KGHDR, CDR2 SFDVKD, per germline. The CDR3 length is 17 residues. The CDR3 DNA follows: TGTGCCACCAGTGATGGTATAGGGACAGCCCCCGTAGATATGCAGTATTTT. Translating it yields CATSDGIGTAPVDMQYF.

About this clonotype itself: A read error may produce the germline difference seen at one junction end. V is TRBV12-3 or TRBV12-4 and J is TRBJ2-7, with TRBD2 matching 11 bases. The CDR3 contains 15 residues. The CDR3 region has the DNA TGTGCCGGCAGTTTAGCGCTAGCGGGGGGCGCCGAGCAGTATTTC. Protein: CAGSLALAGGAEQYF.

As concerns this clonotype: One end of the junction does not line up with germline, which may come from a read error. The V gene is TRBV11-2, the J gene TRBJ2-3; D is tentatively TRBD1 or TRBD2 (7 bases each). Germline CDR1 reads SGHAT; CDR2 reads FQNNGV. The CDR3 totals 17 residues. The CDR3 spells CASSHRGGGRLTDTQYF. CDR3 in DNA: TGTGCTAGCAGCCATCGAGGGGGCGGGAGACTCACAGATACGCAGTATTTT.

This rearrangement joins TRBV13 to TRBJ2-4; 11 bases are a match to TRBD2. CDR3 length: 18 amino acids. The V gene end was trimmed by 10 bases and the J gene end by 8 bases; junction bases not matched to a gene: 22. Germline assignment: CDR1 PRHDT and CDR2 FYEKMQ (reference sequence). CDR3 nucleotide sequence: TGTGCCAACAGTTCCACGGGGACTAGCGGAGGGTCGGATGACATTCAGTACTTC. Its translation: CANSSTGTSGGSDDIQYF.

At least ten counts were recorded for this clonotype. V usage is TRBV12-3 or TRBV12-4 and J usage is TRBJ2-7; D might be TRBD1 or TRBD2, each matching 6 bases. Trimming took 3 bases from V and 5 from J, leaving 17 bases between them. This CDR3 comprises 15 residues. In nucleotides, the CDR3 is TGTGCCAGCAGTTTTCGGGGGCAGGGTAATCACGAGCAGTACTTC. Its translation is CASSFRGQGNHEQYF.

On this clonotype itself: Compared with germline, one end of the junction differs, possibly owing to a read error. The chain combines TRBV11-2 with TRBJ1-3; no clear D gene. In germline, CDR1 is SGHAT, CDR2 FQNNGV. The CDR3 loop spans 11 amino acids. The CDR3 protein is CTSSPGMALYF. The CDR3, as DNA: TGTACCAGCAGCCCGGGGATGGCCCTCTATTTT.

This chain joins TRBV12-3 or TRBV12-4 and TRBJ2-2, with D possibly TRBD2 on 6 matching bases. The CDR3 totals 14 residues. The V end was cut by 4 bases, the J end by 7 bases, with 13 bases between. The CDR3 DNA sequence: TGTGCCAGCAGTTCGGGGGTAGCCGTCGGGGAGCTGTTTTTT. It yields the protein CASSSGVAVGELFF.

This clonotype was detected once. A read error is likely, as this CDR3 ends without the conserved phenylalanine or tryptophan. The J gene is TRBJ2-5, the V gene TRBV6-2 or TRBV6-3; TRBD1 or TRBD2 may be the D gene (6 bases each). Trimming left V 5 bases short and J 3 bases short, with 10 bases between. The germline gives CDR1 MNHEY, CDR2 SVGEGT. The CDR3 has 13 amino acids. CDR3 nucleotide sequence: TGTGCCAGCAGTAGGGGGGCTGAAGAGACCCAGTACCTG. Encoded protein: CASSRGAEETQYL.